A selection of T cell receptor beta chains follows, all from one sample in a study of blood T cell repertoires in COVID-19. The repertoire was sequenced with immunoSEQ multiplex PCR; TCRdb's copy has only in-frame clones and lacks some. The sample contains some 180,000 clones, around 85% of which appear only once. Sequencing input: peripheral blood. Receptors were obtained from a woman aged 55-69 years with acute or convalescent COVID-19. CDR3s include the opening cysteine and the closing phenylalanine or tryptophan. The D gene is left open where the match is weak. The size of a clone is reported for some rows only, either as once, few or many, or as a class for expanded clones.

d_gene,abundance,v_gene,j_gene,CDR3aa,CDR3nt
NA,NA,TRBV6-2/TRBV6-3,TRBJ2-3,CASSYSREASYDTQYF,TGTGCCAGCAGTTACTCGAGGGAAGCGAGCTACGATACGCAGTATTTT
TRBD1,NA,TRBV6-5,TRBJ1-1,CASRTGVTEAFF,TGTGCCAGCAGGACAGGGGTCACTGAAGCTTTCTTT
NA,NA,TRBV5-1,TRBJ2-5,CASSFGDRGEETQYF,TGCGCCAGCAGCTTCGGAGACCGTGGAGAAGAGACCCAGTACTTC
TRBD1,NA,TRBV5-1,TRBJ2-3,CASSLSGQGESTDTQYF,TGCGCCAGCAGCTTGTCTGGACAGGGGGAGAGCACAGATACGCAGTATTTT
NA,NA,TRBV29-1,TRBJ1-4,CSVEWGGSKEKLFF,TGCAGCGTTGAATGGGGAGGAAGTAAAGAAAAACTGTTTTTT
NA,NA,TRBV5-4,TRBJ2-1,CASSPTTKNEQFF,TGTGCCAGCAGTCCCACCACAAAAAATGAGCAGTTCTTC
NA,NA,TRBV5-4,TRBJ2-4,CASSFWGYKNIQYF,TGTGCCAGCAGCTTTTGGGGCTACAAAAACATTCAGTACTTC
TRBD1,NA,TRBV29-1,TRBJ2-7,CSVEERTGNYEQYF,TGCAGCGTTGAAGAAAGGACAGGAAACTACGAGCAGTACTTC
NA,NA,TRBV5-1,TRBJ2-2,CASRTARGSGELFF,TGCGCCAGCAGGACGGCAAGGGGTTCCGGGGAGCTGTTTTTT
NA,NA,TRBV11-2,TRBJ1-1,CASSQPGVGRDTEAFF,TGTGCCAGCAGCCAGCCGGGTGTTGGGAGGGACACTGAAGCTTTCTTT
NA,few,TRBV6-5,TRBJ2-2,CASRPGTVPGGELFF,TGTGCCAGCAGACCAGGGACTGTCCCGGGGGGGGAGCTGTTTTTT
TRBD2,NA,TRBV11-2,TRBJ2-1,CASSLDFEGGRASNEQFF,TGTGCCAGCAGCTTAGATTTTGAGGGCGGGAGGGCCTCCAATGAGCAGTTCTTC
TRBD1,few,TRBV4-2,TRBJ2-7,CASSQGQGDYEQYF,TGTGCCAGCAGCCAGGGACAGGGGGACTACGAGCAGTACTTC
TRBD2,NA,TRBV11-3,TRBJ2-2,CASSREDTGELFF,TGTGCCTCCAGCCGGGAGGACACCGGGGAGCTGTTTTTT
NA,NA,TRBV6-6,TRBJ1-1,CASSHPGAGPNTEAFF,TGTGCCAGCAGCCATCCAGGGGCAGGCCCGAACACTGAAGCTTTCTTT
NA,few,TRBV7-2,TRBJ1-5,CASSLGSGTNQPQHF,TGTGCCAGCAGCTTAGGCTCCGGGACAAATCAGCCCCAGCATTTT
TRBD1,once,TRBV18,TRBJ1-1,CASSPRTGGNTEAFF,TGTGCCAGCTCGCCTCGGACAGGCGGGAACACTGAAGCTTTCTTT
TRBD2,once,TRBV2,TRBJ2-2,CASLGASGSTGELFF,TGTGCCAGCTTGGGAGCTAGCGGGTCCACCGGGGAGCTGTTTTTT